The 30 T cell receptor beta chains given below trace back to one sample, sequenced in a study of memory CD4+ T cells and cytomegalovirus serostatus. Some clones are missing from TCRdb's copy, which holds only in-frame ones; the method was immunoSEQ multiplex PCR. The sample has about 39,000 clones, around 78% seen once. The sort gate was single viable CD3+CD4+CD8-CD45RO+ cells for memory CD4+ T cells. The sequenced material came from memory CD4+ T cells from blood. Receptors were obtained from an adult in good health and CMV-seronegative.

The chain has TRBV30 and TRBJ1-2; D is possibly TRBD1 (5 bases). The CDR3 totals 13 residues. Between the trimmed V and J ends, which lost 2 bases and 8 bases, there was a span of 15 bases. Germline-derived CDR1 and CDR2 are GTSNPN and SVGIG (reference sequence). Here the CDR3 DNA reads TGTGCCTGGAGTCCGTCGGGACCGGGGGGCTACACCTTC. This sequence encodes CAWSPSGPGGYTF.

V usage is TRBV6-5 and J usage is TRBJ2-5; D is uncertain. Trimming removed 5 bases from V and 7 bases from J, with 11 bases in between. CDR1 and CDR2 from the germline V gene are MNHEY and SVGAGI. The CDR3 runs 12 residues. The CDR3 sequence is CASSTYPGTQYF. The DNA of the CDR3 is TGTGCCAGCAGTACTTACCCGGGGACCCAGTACTTC.

This chain joins TRBV5-1 and TRBJ1-2; D is unresolved. CDR3 size: 12 residues. Trimming removed 2 bases at V and 6 bases at J, with 8 bases between. The V gene's germline CDR1 is SGHRS and CDR2 YFSETQ. The CDR3 nucleotides are TGCGCCAGCAGCTTTGATTTGAATGGCTACACCTTC. Protein product: CASSFDLNGYTF.

This clone was counted once. The chain carries TRBV11-2 and TRBJ1-6; 11 bases line up with TRBD1. The CDR3 has 16 amino acids. Germline V lookup: CDR1 SGHAT, CDR2 FQNNGV. V lost 4 bases, J lost 7 bases, and 6 bases stayed unmatched. CDR3 region: CASSSQGQGGNSPLHF. For the CDR3, the DNA is TGTGCCAGCAGCTCCCAGGGACAGGGGGGGAATTCACCCCTCCACTTT.

CDR3 amino acids: CASSYGQGAYNSPLHF. CDR3 nucleotide sequence: TGTGCCAGCAGTTACGGGCAGGGGGCTTACAATTCACCCCTCCACTTT. This rearrangement joins TRBV6-5 to TRBJ1-6, with TRBD1 matching 8 bases. Losses at the gene ends were 2 bases for V and 7 bases for J; bases not matched to a gene: 7. The CDR3 extends over 16 amino acids. Germline-derived CDR1 and CDR2 are MNHEY and SVGAGI.

This rearrangement joins TRBV6-5 to TRBJ2-4; a weak D match, TRBD2 (6 bases). The CDR3 extends over 13 amino acids. Germline V gene sequence: CDR1 MNHEY, CDR2 SVGAGI. V was trimmed by 5 bases and J by 9 bases, leaving 14 bases between them. CDR3 sequence reads: CASSDGGNSIQYF. CDR3 sequence (DNA): TGTGCCAGCAGTGACGGGGGTAATAGCATTCAGTACTTC.

The chain uses TRBV11-1 and TRBJ2-7, with a possible D match to TRBD2 (5 bases). Per germline, CDR1 SGHAT and CDR2 FQDESV (reference sequence). This CDR3 is built from 15 residues. With 1 base removed from V and 5 bases from J, the gap between germline ends came to 15 bases. The chain's CDR3 is CASSLGTGKSDEQYF. CDR3 DNA sequence: TGTGCCAGCAGCTTAGGGACGGGGAAGTCTGACGAGCAGTACTTC.

The rearrangement uses TRBV14 and TRBJ2-1, with D perhaps matching TRBD2 (6 bases). The germline CDR1 and CDR2 sequences are SGHDN and FVKESK. V shed 1 base and J shed 6 bases, with 13 bases lying between them. This CDR3 is built from 15 residues. For the CDR3, the DNA is TGTGCCAGCAGCCAAGGTCTCGCGGGGATCAATGAGCAGTTCTTC. Translating gives CASSQGLAGINEQFF.

The V call is TRBV7-2, the J call TRBJ1-2; tentatively, D is TRBD1 (5 bases). Deletions cut 5 bases from V and 7 bases from J, with 17 bases between. The CDR3 is 14 amino acids. Germline lookup yields CDR1 SGHTA and CDR2 FQGNSA. The CDR3 DNA reads as TGTGCCAGCAGCGCCAGTCACAGGACGGGTGGCTACACCTTC. It translates to CASSASHRTGGYTF.

The J gene is TRBJ1-1, the V gene TRBV25-1; D not certain. In germline, CDR1 is MGHDK, CDR2 SYGVNS. The length of the CDR3 is 16 residues. The V end lost 6 bases, the J end lost 2 bases, and 19 bases lay between the germline ends. This CDR3 is CASSSDQAGFNTEAFF. The CDR3 bases are TGTGCCAGCAGCTCGGACCAGGCGGGGTTCAACACTGAAGCTTTCTTT.

The gene calls are TRBV30 and TRBJ2-1; D is unclear. Trimming cost V 5 bases and J 5 bases, with 4 bases left between them. The germline CDR1 and CDR2 sequences are GTSNPN and SVGIG (reference sequence). This CDR3 is 10 amino acids long. DNA for the CDR3: TGTGCCTGGGGTGACAATGAGCAGTTCTTC. Encoded protein: CAWGDNEQFF.

The chain carries TRBV7-2 and TRBJ2-7; possibly TRBD2 for D (7 bases). With 1 base removed from V and 4 bases from J, the gap between germline ends came to 14 bases. The CDR3 contains 15 residues. CDR1 and CDR2 (germline): SGHTA, FQGNSA. CDR3 in amino acids: CASSLEGGQIYEQYF. The CDR3 bases are TGTGCCAGCAGCTTAGAGGGGGGGCAAATTTACGAGCAGTACTTC. The whole variable domain, filled in from reference TRBV7-2 and TRBJ2-7, reads GAGVSQSPSNKVTEKGKDVELRCDPISGHTALYWYRQSLGQGLEFLIYFQGNSAPDKSGLPSDRFSAERTGGSVSTLTIQRTQQEDSAVYLCASSLEGGQIYEQYFGPGTRLTVT.

V usage is TRBV6-1 and J usage is TRBJ1-3, with D perhaps TRBD1 (6 bases). This CDR3 spans 16 amino acids. Deletions cut 6 bases from V and 0 bases from J, with 15 bases between. Germline loops: CDR1 MNHNS, CDR2 SASEGT. The CDR3 protein is CASRETNRDSGNTIYF. The CDR3 DNA sequence: TGTGCCAGCAGAGAAACAAACAGGGACTCTGGAAACACCATATATTTT.

In this sample, this clone turned up a few times. The V gene is TRBV5-4, the J gene TRBJ2-5; a possible D gene is TRBD2 (5 bases). The V end lost 0 bases, the J end lost 1 base, and 13 bases lay between the germline ends. This CDR3 contains 16 residues. Germline values: CDR1 SGHNT, CDR2 YYREEE (reference sequence). In DNA form, the CDR3 reads TGTGCCAGCAGCTTGGTGGCTAGCTTATCCCAAGAGACCCAGTACTTC. Its protein product is CASSLVASLSQETQYF.

The V and J genes are TRBV4-2 and TRBJ2-1; D is unresolved. The length of the CDR3 is 13 residues. The germline CDR1 and CDR2 sequences are LGHNA and YNFKEQ. V lost 0 bases and J 10 bases, leaving 10 bases between the germline ends. The CDR3 loop reads CASSQEELREQFF. The CDR3 region has the DNA TGTGCCAGCAGCCAAGAAGAGTTGAGGGAGCAGTTCTTC.

This clone was counted once. This chain connects TRBV7-6 to TRBJ2-7, with 16 bases that match TRBD2. CDR1 is SGHVS and CDR2 is FNYEAQ in the germline V gene. This CDR3 contains 17 residues. The trim removed 2 bases at V and 5 bases at J, leaving 6 bases unmatched. The CDR3 region is CASSLTGTSGGADEQYF. DNA of the CDR3: TGTGCCAGCAGCTTAACAGGGACTAGCGGGGGGGCCGACGAGCAGTACTTC.

This chain joins TRBV6-6 and TRBJ1-1, with 7 bases lining up with TRBD1. Germline values: CDR1 MNHNY, CDR2 SVGAGI (reference sequence). V was pared by 6 bases and J by 4 bases, with 8 bases of the junction left unmatched. The CDR3 sequence is 14 residues long. CDR3 sequence (DNA): TGTGCCAGCAGATCCCCAGGGGGGTCCACTGAAGCTTTCTTT. Amino acid sequence: CASRSPGGSTEAFF.

V gene TRBV7-8 combines with J gene TRBJ2-7, with D possibly being TRBD2 (6 bases). Germline V gene sequence: CDR1 SGHVS, CDR2 FQNEAQ. V lost 1 base and J lost 2, with 12 bases in between. There are 15 residues in the CDR3. The CDR3 DNA is TGTGCCAGCAGCTTAGAGGTTAGCGGTACCTACGAGCAGTACTTC. It encodes CASSLEVSGTYEQYF.

The CDR3 DNA follows: TGCGCCAGCAGACCAGATGAGTCCTCGACGGAAGCTTTCTTT. Residues: CASRPDESSTEAFF. The rearrangement uses TRBV5-1 and TRBJ1-1; D uncertain. Germline values: CDR1 SGHRS, CDR2 YFSETQ. CDR3 length: 14 residues. The V gene lost 5 bases and the J gene lost 8 bases, with 19 bases spanning the gap.

This chain joins TRBV7-2 and TRBJ1-1; D is uncertain. CDR1 SGHTA and CDR2 FQGNSA come from the germline V gene. The length of the CDR3 is 17 residues. Trimming took off 5 bases at V and 1 base at J, with 20 bases between the two ends. CDR3 DNA: TGTGCCAGCAGCGGAGGGAGACTCGGGCAGGCGAACACTGAAGCTTTCTTT. Protein: CASSGGRLGQANTEAFF.

In regard to this clone: The same CDR3 is also encoded by other DNA sequences in this sample. The gene calls are TRBV15 and TRBJ2-3, with D possibly matching TRBD2 (5 bases). The CDR3 runs 15 residues. Trimming shortened V by 6 bases and J by 0 bases, and 13 bases separated the two germline ends. The germline CDR1 and CDR2 sequences are LNHNV and YYDKDF (reference sequence). CDR3 protein: CATSANRGSTDTQYF. The CDR3 nucleotides read TGTGCCACCAGTGCAAACCGAGGGAGCACAGATACGCAGTATTTT.

V usage is TRBV7-8 and J usage is TRBJ1-2, with D possibly being TRBD1 (5 bases). The germline V and J ends were trimmed by 8 bases and 2 bases, with 12 bases remaining between them. Germline CDR1 SGHVS, CDR2 FQNEAQ. The CDR3 covers 13 residues. CDR3 region: CASSSGQNYGYTF. The CDR3, as DNA: TGTGCCAGCTCTTCGGGGCAGAACTATGGCTACACCTTC.

The chain carries TRBV14 and TRBJ1-1, with D hard to call. CDR1 is SGHDN, CDR2 FVKESK, per germline. The V end lost 4 bases, the J end lost 7 bases, and 13 bases lay between the germline ends. This CDR3 has 13 residues. DNA of the CDR3: TGTGCCAGCAGCCTTACAGTCCTGAGTGAAGCTTTCTTT. Its protein product is CASSLTVLSEAFF. Full variable domain (remainder filled in from reference TRBV14 and TRBJ1-1): EAGVTQFPSHSVIEKGQTVTLRCDPISGHDNLYWYRRVMGKEIKFLLHFVKESKQDESGMPNNRFLAERTGGTYSTLKVQPAELEDSGVYFCASSLTVLSEAFFGQGTRLTVV.

The chain employs TRBV9 and TRBJ2-1; 8 bases align to TRBD1. The V and J ends lost 4 bases and 2 bases, in that order; junction bases with no gene match: 5. The CDR3 totals 15 residues. Per the germline V gene, CDR1 is SGDLS and CDR2 is YYNGEE. The DNA of the CDR3 is TGTGCCAGCAGCAAAGACAGGGGCACCTACAATGAGCAGTTCTTC. It encodes CASSKDRGTYNEQFF.

The genes are TRBV7-6 and TRBJ2-2, with 12 bases that match TRBD2. The CDR3 totals 16 residues. V shed 4 bases, J shed 4 bases, and the junction held 4 bases outside the gene matches. Per germline, CDR1 SGHVS and CDR2 FNYEAQ. The CDR3 loop is CASSSTSGGRTGELFF. CDR3 DNA: TGTGCCAGCAGCTCCACTAGCGGGGGGCGCACCGGGGAGCTGTTTTTT.

The chain couples TRBV19 to TRBJ1-3, with D hard to call. CDR3 length: 15 amino acids. V shed 3 bases and J shed 0 bases, with 9 bases lying between them. Germline CDR1 reads LNHDA; CDR2 reads SQIVND (reference sequence). CDR3 coding DNA: TGTGCCAGTAGTATTACGGGAAACTCTGGAAACACCATATATTTT. As protein: CASSITGNSGNTIYF. Together with reference TRBV19 and TRBJ1-3, the CDR3 gives the full variable domain: DGGITQSPKYLFRKEGQNVTLSCEQNLNHDAMYWYRQDPGQGLRLIYYSQIVNDFQKGDIAEGYSVSREKKESFPLTVTSAQKNPTAFYLCASSITGNSGNTIYFGEGSWLTVV.

This clone was seen only a few times. This sequence joins TRBV6-5 and TRBJ2-7, with 7 bases lining up with TRBD2. Trimming took 7 bases from V and 7 from J; bases not matched to a gene: 4. The CDR3 spans 11 residues. From germline, CDR1 is MNHEY and CDR2 SVGAGI. The CDR3 protein is CASTSAGEQYF. The CDR3, as DNA: TGTGCCAGCACCTCAGCGGGGGAGCAGTACTTC.

The V call is TRBV10-3, the J call TRBJ1-4; D remains ambiguous. Germline V lookup: CDR1 ENHRY, CDR2 SYGVKD. Trimming shortened V by 6 bases and J by 4 bases, and 3 bases separated the two germline ends. The CDR3 runs 11 residues. The DNA for the CDR3 is TGTGCCATCAGCGATAATGAAAAACTGTTTTTT. Encoded protein: CAISDNEKLFF.

V and J are TRBV27 and TRBJ2-7; D perhaps matches TRBD1 (5 bases). CDR1 and CDR2 (germline): MNHEY, SMNVEV (reference sequence). CDR3 length: 17 residues. Trimming stripped 6 bases from V and 0 bases from J, with 21 bases between. The CDR3 spells CASSPCPPDRFSYEQYF. The CDR3 DNA is TGTGCCAGCAGCCCTTGCCCGCCCGACAGATTCTCCTACGAGCAGTACTTC.

J is TRBJ1-5 and V is TRBV27; 8 nucleotides line up with TRBD1. Germline V gives CDR1 MNHEY, CDR2 SMNVEV (reference sequence). V was pared by 5 bases and J by 4 bases, with 4 bases of the junction left unmatched. There are 14 residues in the CDR3. In nucleotides, the CDR3 is TGTGCCAGCAGTACTAGGACAGGGAATCAGCCCCAGCATTTT. This sequence encodes CASSTRTGNQPQHF.